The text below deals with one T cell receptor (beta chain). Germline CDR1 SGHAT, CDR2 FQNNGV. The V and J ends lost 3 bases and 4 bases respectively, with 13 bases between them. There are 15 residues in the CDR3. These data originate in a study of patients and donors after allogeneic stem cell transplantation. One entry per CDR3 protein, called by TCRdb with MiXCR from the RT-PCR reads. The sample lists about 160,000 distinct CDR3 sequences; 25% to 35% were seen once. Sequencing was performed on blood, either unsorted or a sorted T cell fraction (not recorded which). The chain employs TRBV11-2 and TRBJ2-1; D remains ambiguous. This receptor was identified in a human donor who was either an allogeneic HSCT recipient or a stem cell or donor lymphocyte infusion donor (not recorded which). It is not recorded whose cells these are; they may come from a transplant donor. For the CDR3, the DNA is TGTGCCAGCAGCTTGGAGCGCCTATGGTACAATGAGCAGTTCTTC. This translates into CASSLERLWYNEQFF.